This T cell receptor beta chain was found in a study of CD8+CD57+ T cells in acquired aplastic anemia. The wider study: Isolated CD4+ and CD8+ cells, once sorted, yielded DNA averaging roughly 3 ug. General study results and limits: There were fewer than 35 CD8+ CDR3 sequences that occurred in both patients and controls. Patients versus controls showed no significant CD8+ Simpson's diversity difference.

Genomic DNA constituted the template upon which TCR beta VDJ and CDR3 profiling was performed. Using its own MiXCR run on the reads, TCRdb lists one record per CDR3 protein. In the table there are about 270,000 distinct CDR3 sequences, around three fifths of which are singletons. Details on this clonotype: The antigen remains undetermined.

Germline V gene sequence: CDR1 MGHDK, CDR2 SYGVNS. The CDR3 length is 17 residues. Trimming took off 6 bases at V and 0 bases at J, with 19 bases between the two ends. The sequenced sample was sorted CD4+, CD8+, or CD8+CD57+ T cells (not recorded which) from PBMCs. The rearrangement links TRBV25-1 to TRBJ2-3, with D possibly matching TRBD2 (7 bases). The origin of this receptor is a human donor with severe aplastic anemia or a healthy control (not recorded which). CDR3 coding DNA: TGTGCCAGCAGCTCCCAAAGGGGGGGAACTAGCACAGATACGCAGTATTTT. It yields the protein CASSSQRGGTSTDTQYF.